These 22 T cell receptor beta chains share one sample of origin, sequenced in a study of blood T cell repertoires in COVID-19. The table came from immunoSEQ multiplex PCR; TCRdb's copy has only in-frame clones and leaves some out. This sample has 300,000 to 350,000 clones, with approximately 85% found just once. Sequenced: PBMCs or T cells enriched from blood (not recorded which). These receptors originate from a man between 25 and 39 years old who had recovered from COVID-19.

V usage is TRBV19 and J usage is TRBJ1-5, with TRBD1 identical over 8 bases. Germline CDR1 is LNHDA and CDR2 is SQIVND (reference sequence). J lost 7 bases, V lost 3 bases, and 5 bases had no gene match. The CDR3 is 14 amino acids. In DNA, the CDR3 is TGTGCCAGTAGTATTCAGGGGGCAAGACAGCCCCAGCATTTT. Residues: CASSIQGARQPQHF. The full variable domain, with the rest looked up from reference TRBV19 and TRBJ1-5, is DGGITQSPKYLFRKEGQNVTLSCEQNLNHDAMYWYRQDPGQGLRLIYYSQIVNDFQKGDIAEGYSVSREKKESFPLTVTSAQKNPTAFYLCASSIQGARQPQHFGDGTRLSIL.

This sequence joins TRBV5-6 and TRBJ1-2, with 8 bases matching TRBD1. Germline-derived CDR1 and CDR2 are SGHDT and YYEEEE. The CDR3 totals 15 residues. The V gene end was trimmed by 4 bases and the J gene end by 8 bases; junction bases not matched to a gene: 13. Here the CDR3 reads CASSKTGASWEGYTF. DNA of the CDR3: TGTGCCAGCAGCAAGACAGGGGCCTCCTGGGAGGGCTACACCTTC.

This chain uses TRBV11-2 with TRBJ2-7; D not resolved. Trimming shortened V by 3 bases and J by 2 bases, and 14 bases separated the two germline ends. This CDR3 is 15 amino acids long. Germline-derived CDR1 and CDR2 are SGHAT and FQNNGV. The chain's CDR3 is CASSFDPRSTYEQYF. CDR3 coding DNA: TGTGCCAGCAGCTTCGATCCTAGGAGCACCTACGAGCAGTACTTC.

V gene TRBV7-6 combines with J gene TRBJ1-4, with D hard to call. Germline V CDR1 and CDR2: SGHVS, FNYEAQ. This CDR3 is built from 14 residues. The V end was cut by 2 bases, the J end by 4 bases, with 8 bases between. CDR3 loop: CASSLWELNEKLFF. The CDR3 bases are TGTGCCAGCAGCTTATGGGAGCTTAATGAAAAACTGTTTTTT.

J is TRBJ2-2 and V is TRBV27; TRBD2 agrees at 7 bases. Germline CDR1 and CDR2: MNHEY and SMNVEV (reference sequence). Germline trimming cut 4 bases from V and 1 base from J; bases unmatched to any gene: 6. The CDR3 is made up of 16 amino acids. CDR3 amino acids: CASSYKASGNTGELFF. CDR3 in DNA: TGTGCCAGCAGTTATAAGGCTAGCGGGAACACCGGGGAGCTGTTTTTT.

The chain recombines TRBV6-5 with TRBJ1-6, with 7 bases fitting TRBD1. The CDR3 runs 13 residues. The ends lost 6 bases at V and 10 bases at J; junction bases unmatched: 6. CDR1 MNHEY and CDR2 SVGAGI come from the germline V gene. The CDR3 here is CASSDRVGSPLHF. For the CDR3, the DNA is TGTGCCAGCAGCGACAGGGTAGGCTCACCCCTCCACTTT.

This sequence joins TRBV27 and TRBJ2-6, with a weak D call TRBD2 (6 bases). Germline V gene data show CDR1 as MNHEY and CDR2 as SMNVEV (reference sequence). The germline V and J ends were trimmed by 2 bases and 0 bases, with 14 bases remaining between them. This CDR3 spans 18 amino acids. The CDR3 coding sequence is TGTGCCAGCAGTTTAGGCCGGGACTTCCCCTCTGGGGCCAACGTCCTGACTTTC. It translates to CASSLGRDFPSGANVLTF.

A word on this clone: Other DNA sequences in this specimen translate into the identical CDR3. This chain joins TRBV5-4 and TRBJ1-2; a possible D gene is TRBD1 (6 bases). Per germline, CDR1 SGHNT and CDR2 YYREEE (reference sequence). The CDR3 has 13 residues. V was trimmed by 1 base and J by 7 bases, leaving 11 bases between them. DNA of the CDR3: TGTGCCAGCAGCTTGTCTGGGGGCGGTGGCTACACCTTC. This gives the protein CASSLSGGGGYTF.

The chain combines TRBV3-1 (or the pseudogene TRBV3-2) with TRBJ1-5; D is possibly TRBD1 (6 bases). Deletions cut 0 bases from V and 2 bases from J, with 17 bases between. CDR1 and CDR2 from the germline V gene are LGHDT and YNNKEL (reference sequence). CDR3 length: 18 amino acids. The CDR3 sequence: CASSQDRGRVRRNQPQHF. The CDR3 DNA reads TGTGCCAGCAGCCAAGATAGGGGGAGGGTGAGACGCAATCAGCCCCAGCATTTT.

The rearrangement uses TRBV19 and TRBJ1-1, with TRBD1 identical over 7 bases. Germline V gene lookup returns CDR1 LNHDA and CDR2 SQIVND (reference sequence). The length of the CDR3 is 15 residues. V trimming: 5 bases; J trimming: 1 base; junction bases outside the gene matches: 7. As DNA, the CDR3 is TGTGCCAGTAGTCCGCGGGACAGCCGGAACACTGAAGCTTTCTTT. It specifies CASSPRDSRNTEAFF.

The chain is built from TRBV7-9 and TRBJ1-1; no firm D call. V was shortened by 5 bases and J by 8 bases, with 6 bases between the two germline ends. The germline V gene has CDR1 SEHNR and CDR2 FQNEAQ (reference sequence). CDR3 length: 10 amino acids. The CDR3 DNA follows: TGTGCCAGCAGCCAAGCAGAAGCTTTCTTT. Translation gives CASSQAEAFF.

The chain links TRBV6-4 to TRBJ2-1, with TRBD2 as a possible D gene (5 bases). The germline gives CDR1 MRHNA, CDR2 SNTAGT. This CDR3 spans 16 amino acids. Trimming removed 3 bases at V and 3 bases at J, with 15 bases between. CDR3 residues: CASSEWRNGDYNEQFF. CDR3 DNA sequence: TGTGCCAGCAGTGAGTGGCGGAACGGGGACTACAATGAGCAGTTCTTC.

The V and J genes are TRBV19 and TRBJ2-3; the match to TRBD2 covers 11 bases. The CDR3 is 15 amino acids. Per germline, CDR1 LNHDA and CDR2 SQIVND (reference sequence). Unmatched junction bases numbered 3, after V lost 3 bases and J lost 4 bases. The CDR3 here is CASSMISGGADTQYF. For the CDR3, the DNA is TGTGCCAGTAGTATGATTAGCGGGGGGGCAGATACGCAGTATTTT.

The CDR3 loop reads CAWSARTAKRGYQPQHF. Written as DNA, the CDR3 is TGTGCCTGGAGCGCCCGAACCGCGAAAAGGGGTTATCAGCCCCAGCATTTT. The chain links TRBV30 to TRBJ1-5, with D perhaps TRBD1 (5 bases). The CDR3 spans 17 residues. CDR1 GTSNPN and CDR2 SVGIG come from the germline V gene (reference sequence). Trimming removed 3 bases at V and 5 bases at J, with 23 bases between.

The chain combines TRBV18 with TRBJ1-4; 8 bases are a match to TRBD1. Per the germline V gene, CDR1 is KGHSH and CDR2 is LQKENI. J gave up 4 bases and V 3 bases, and 4 bases lay outside the gene matches. The CDR3 length is 15 residues. CDR3 protein: CASSPGTGLNEKLFF. The CDR3 DNA reads TGTGCCAGCTCACCCGGGACAGGACTTAATGAAAAACTGTTTTTT.

The chain recombines TRBV5-1 with TRBJ1-1, with D perhaps TRBD1 (5 bases). This CDR3 region has 15 residues. Germline assignment: CDR1 SGHRS and CDR2 YFSETQ. Trimming removed 2 bases from V and 6 bases from J, with 17 bases in between. CDR3 nucleotide sequence: TGCGCCAGCAGCTTTGGGTCCGGACACCAGGCTGAAGCTTTCTTT. Translating gives CASSFGSGHQAEAFF.

This sequence joins TRBV21-1 and TRBJ2-3; the D call in the table, TRBD1, was not verified against the DNA. TRBV21-1 represents a pseudogene. This CDR3 contains 15 residues. The CDR3 DNA is TGTGCCAGCCTAGATGGACAGGGGGTAACAGATACGCAGTATTTT. This codes for CASLDGQGVTDTQYF.

The chain carries TRBV19 and TRBJ1-2; D is ambiguous. This CDR3 spans 13 amino acids. Germline lookup yields CDR1 LNHDA and CDR2 SQIVND (reference sequence). Trimming took off 3 bases at V and 4 bases at J, with 9 bases between the two ends. The CDR3 nucleotides read TGTGCCAGTAGTATTCATATGAGCTATGGCTACACCTTC. It yields the protein CASSIHMSYGYTF.

This chain joins TRBV7-9 and TRBJ1-2, with TRBD1 identical over 7 bases. Trimming took 5 bases from V and 0 from J; bases not matched to a gene: 3. The CDR3 runs 14 residues. Germline V lookup: CDR1 SEHNR, CDR2 FQNEAQ (reference sequence). The CDR3 reads CASSRDSPNYGYTF. The CDR3 DNA follows: TGTGCCAGCAGCCGGGACAGTCCTAACTATGGCTACACCTTC.

This clone was seen just once. The chain combines TRBV7-9 with TRBJ1-2, with D possibly being TRBD1 (6 bases). The CDR3 is 14 residues long. The V end was cut by 1 base, the J end by 4 bases, with 10 bases between. CDR1 SEHNR and CDR2 FQNEAQ come from the germline V gene (reference sequence). CDR3 bases: TGTGCCAGCAGCTTAGGGACAGAGACCTATGGCTACACCTTC. It specifies CASSLGTETYGYTF. Based on the CDR3 plus reference TRBV7-9 and TRBJ1-2, the full variable domain is DTGVSQNPRHKITKRGQNVTFRCDPISEHNRLYWYRQTLGQGPEFLTYFQNEAQLEKSRLLSDRFSAERPKGSFSTLEIQRTEQGDSAMYLCASSLGTETYGYTFGSGTRLTVV.

The rearrangement links TRBV7-2 to TRBJ2-2, with 9 bases lining up with TRBD2. The CDR3 extends over 17 amino acids. Germline trimming cut 5 bases from V and 7 bases from J; bases unmatched to any gene: 14. The V gene's germline CDR1 is SGHTA and CDR2 FQGNSA. The chain's CDR3 is CASSLTFDSGGGGELFF. CDR3 bases: TGTGCCAGCAGCCTTACCTTCGATAGCGGGGGTGGCGGGGAGCTGTTTTTT.

This clone was counted a single time. The chain couples TRBV10-3 to TRBJ2-3; a possible D gene is TRBD1 (5 bases). Germline assignment: CDR1 ENHRY and CDR2 SYGVKD. The CDR3 is 15 residues long. V was pared by 4 bases and J by 1 base, with 12 bases between. The CDR3 reads CAISAQGVGTDTQYF. DNA of the CDR3: TGTGCCATCAGTGCCCAGGGTGTTGGCACAGATACGCAGTATTTT.